This T cell receptor beta chain was obtained from a study of blood T cell repertoires in COVID-19. Only a few counts were recorded for this clone. This CDR3 is 14 amino acids long. The trim removed 4 bases at V and 1 base at J, leaving 2 bases unmatched. Germline CDR1 SGHNT, CDR2 YYREEE (reference sequence). Authors' data handling: The authors estimated nucleated cell counts from reference gene primer amplification. Profiled with immunoSEQ multiplex PCR; TCRdb holds only in-frame clones, not every one. The D gene and trimming were derived from the DNA, and the V and J assignments and clone size from that table. Of 60,000 to 85,000 clones detected, about 90% appear once; the ten largest clones hold roughly 12%.

The sequence was obtained from a human donor in a cohort sampled during active COVID-19. The specimen sequenced was peripheral blood. This sequence joins TRBV5-4 and TRBJ2-7, with 10 bases fitting TRBD2. CDR3 coding DNA: TGTGCCAGCAGCGAACTAGCGGGGTCCTACGAGCAGTACTTC. It specifies CASSELAGSYEQYF.